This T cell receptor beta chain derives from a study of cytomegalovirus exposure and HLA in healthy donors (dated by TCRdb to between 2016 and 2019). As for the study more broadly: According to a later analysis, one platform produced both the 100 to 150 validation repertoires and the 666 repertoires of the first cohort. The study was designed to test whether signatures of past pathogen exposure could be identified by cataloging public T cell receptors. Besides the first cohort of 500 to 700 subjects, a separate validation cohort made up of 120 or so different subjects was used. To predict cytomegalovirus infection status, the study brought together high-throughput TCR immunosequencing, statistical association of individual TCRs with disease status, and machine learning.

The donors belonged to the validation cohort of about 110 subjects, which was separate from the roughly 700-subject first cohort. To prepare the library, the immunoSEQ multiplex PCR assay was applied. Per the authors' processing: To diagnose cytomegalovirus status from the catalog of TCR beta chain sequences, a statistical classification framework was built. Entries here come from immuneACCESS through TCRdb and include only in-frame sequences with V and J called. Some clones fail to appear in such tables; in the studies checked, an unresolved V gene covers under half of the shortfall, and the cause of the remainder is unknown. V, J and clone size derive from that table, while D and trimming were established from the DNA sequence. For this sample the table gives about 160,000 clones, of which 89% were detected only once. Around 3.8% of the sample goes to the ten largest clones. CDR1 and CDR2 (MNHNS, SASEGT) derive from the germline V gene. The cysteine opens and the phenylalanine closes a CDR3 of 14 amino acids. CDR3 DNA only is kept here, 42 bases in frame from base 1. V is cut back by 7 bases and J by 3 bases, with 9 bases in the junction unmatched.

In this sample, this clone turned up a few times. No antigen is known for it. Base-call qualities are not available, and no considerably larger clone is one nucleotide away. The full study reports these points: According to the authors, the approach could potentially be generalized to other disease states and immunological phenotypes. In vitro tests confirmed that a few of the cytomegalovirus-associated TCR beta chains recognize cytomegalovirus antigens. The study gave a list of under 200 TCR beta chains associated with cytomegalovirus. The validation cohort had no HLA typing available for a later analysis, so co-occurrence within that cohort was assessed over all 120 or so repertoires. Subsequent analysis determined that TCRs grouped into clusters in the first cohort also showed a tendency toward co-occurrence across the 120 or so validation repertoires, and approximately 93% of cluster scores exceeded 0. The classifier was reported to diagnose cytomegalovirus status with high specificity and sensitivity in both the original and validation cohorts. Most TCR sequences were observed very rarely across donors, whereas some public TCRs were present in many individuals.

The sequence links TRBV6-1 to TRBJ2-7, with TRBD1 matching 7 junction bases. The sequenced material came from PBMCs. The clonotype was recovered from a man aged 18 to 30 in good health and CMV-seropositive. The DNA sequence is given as TGTGCCAGCAATACACAAGGGGGCCTCTACGAGCAGTACTTC. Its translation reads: CASNTQGGLYEQYF.